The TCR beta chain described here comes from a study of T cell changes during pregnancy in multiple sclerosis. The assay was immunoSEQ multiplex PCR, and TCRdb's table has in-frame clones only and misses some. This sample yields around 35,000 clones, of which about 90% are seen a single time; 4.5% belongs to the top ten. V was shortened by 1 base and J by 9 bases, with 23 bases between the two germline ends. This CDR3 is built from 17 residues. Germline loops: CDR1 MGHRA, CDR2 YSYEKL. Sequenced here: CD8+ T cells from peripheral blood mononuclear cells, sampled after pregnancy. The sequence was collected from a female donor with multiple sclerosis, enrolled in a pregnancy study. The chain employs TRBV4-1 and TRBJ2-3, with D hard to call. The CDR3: CASSQGPVMVSRWTQYF. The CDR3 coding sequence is TGCGCCAGCAGCCAAGGCCCGGTGATGGTTTCTCGGTGGACGCAGTATTTT.